The TCR beta chain under discussion was sequenced for a study of CD8+CD57+ T cells in acquired aplastic anemia (dated by TCRdb to about 2018). General notes on the study: A mean of 3.2 ug of DNA, ranging from roughly 0.19 to 27.4 ug, was extracted from sorted CD4+ and CD8+ cells. Mean read counts for healthy donor samples were approximately 10 million for CD4+ cells and some 11 million for CD8+ cells.

The germline V gene gives CDR1 as SGHAT and CDR2 as FQNNGV. Relative to germline, V is missing 4 bases and J is missing 8 bases, with 10 bases of the junction outside any gene match. The CDR3 starts with the cysteine, ends with the phenylalanine, and has 14 residues. The DNA shown is the 42-base CDR3, in frame from base 1. In the study, sorted CD4+ and CD8+ blood T cells from patients with severe aplastic anemia and from healthy subjects underwent deep sequencing of TCR repertoires. Ficoll-Paque density gradient centrifugation was used to isolate peripheral blood mononuclear cells. CD4+ and CD8+ T cells were sorted by FACS or magnetic beads before DNA extraction. The paper's findings and limits, for the study overall: Although roughly 30 CD8+ CDR3 sequences were shared by patients and controls, these sequences appeared highly expressed in patients and within the immunodominant clones of patients. CD8+ Simpson's diversity did not differ significantly between patients and healthy controls (P=0.060).

This clonotype has a count of ten or more. The specificity of this receptor is unknown. The sample holds no much larger clone one base away, and base qualities are not on file. TCR beta VDJ combination and CDR3 sequence profiling used genomic DNA as the template. TCR repertoire sequencing was run on an Illumina HiSeq 2000. The authors processed their data as follows. TRBV/TRBJ rearrangement plots, CDR3 size and DJ length profiles, and Simpson's diversity index were used to assess repertoires. Whichever DNA sequence was most abundant in the deep sequencing data was defined as the immunodominant clone. CDR3 amino acid sequences were checked for sharing across subjects and were also compared against the VDJdb database and published repertoires. TCRdb took the public reads, trimmed them with fastp at Q25, ran MiXCR for clone calling and kept in-frame beta chains. Rows with a matching CDR3 protein are joined into one entry that keeps the most common DNA and genes. The V and J calls come from TCRdb's annotation, not from the publication. The sample data list about 110,000 distinct CDR3 sequences, and approximately 48% of these were observed just once. The leading ten clones occupy 30% to 40% of the sample.

The sample taken for sequencing was sorted CD4+, CD8+, or CD8+CD57+ T cells (not recorded which) from PBMCs. The V and J segments used are TRBV11-2 and TRBJ1-2; a stretch of 7 junction bases matches TRBD1. The receptor's source is a human donor in good health, serving as a control. The CDR3 corresponds to CASSSTPRQGGYTF. The nucleotide sequence reads TGTGCCAGCAGCTCGACCCCCCGACAGGGAGGCTACACCTTC.